This T cell receptor (beta chain) derives from a study of post-analysis software for immune sequencing data (dated by TCRdb to 2014 to 2015). For the study in its entirety: The recorded disease courses included relapsing-remitting, secondary progressive and progressive-relapsing multiple sclerosis, and some patients had no subtype annotation. Patient repertoires were compared against roughly 12 previously published healthy control repertoires from donors aged roughly 6 to 27 years. A subset of samples was prepared in parallel using single-end sample barcoding, then pooled and co-amplified after Illumina adapter ligation. What the study reported, not specific to this receptor: Four or five TRBV segments, including TRBV5-6, TRBV5-1 and TRBV20-1, were significantly more frequent in patients than controls. Direct clustering with F measure revealed strong co-clustering of samples prepared in the same batch, which led to a batch-effect correction. Compared with controls, multiple sclerosis patients had significantly lower normalized Chao1 diversity, a finding suggesting substantial peripheral T-cell clonal expansion. The control group was slightly older than the multiple sclerosis patient group.

Receptor amplification or capture employed PCR. Sequenced using an Illumina HiSeq 2500. To reduce PCR and sequencing biases, unique molecular identifiers were built into the TCR beta cDNA libraries. Per 1 to 10 million input T cells, 500,000 or so cDNA molecules were obtained, such that each molecule approximated one T cell. The same protocol used for the earlier healthy control dataset was applied to prepare and sequence the patient libraries. Samples belonging to the same batch were prepared together, multiplexed and sequenced on a shared HiSeq lane. The study's own analysis went as follows. Raw barcoded reads were processed with MIGEC, and single-read molecular identifier groups were discarded before consensus assembly and CDR3 extraction. Clonotype tables were post-analysed with VDJtools, and diversity was normalized by down-sampling all datasets to the smallest sample size. To correct batch-related cross-sample contamination, repertoire overlap clustering matched CDR3 amino acid sequences but not nucleotide sequences. TCRdb applied fastp at Q25 and MiXCR to the public reads, then kept only in-frame beta chains. Entries that share a CDR3 protein sequence are merged under the most common genes and DNA. The V and J calls and clone size come from TCRdb's table, not from the authors' own analysis. The sample table lists more than 450,000 distinct CDR3 sequences, 44% of them with a count of one. The top ten clonotypes cover 1.5% to 2% of the sample.

As concerns this clonotype: What this receptor recognizes is not known. The sample holds no much larger clone one base away, and base qualities are not on file.

To demonstrate the VDJtools post-analysis software, TCR beta repertoires were profiled from the peripheral blood of about 14 young patients with multiple sclerosis. The multiple sclerosis patients were children and adolescents ranging in age from 6 to 15 years. V is shortened by 5 bases, J by 3 bases, and the region joining them spans 10 bases. For CDR1 and CDR2, the germline V gene lists SGHRS and YFSETQ. Counted from cysteine to phenylalanine, this CDR3 has 13 amino acids. CDR3 DNA only is kept here, 39 bases in frame from base 1. Sample: blood. The chain joins TRBV5-1 to TRBJ2-3; the best D guess is TRBD2, with 7 bases matching. The clonotype comes from a girl aged 10-17 years with multiple sclerosis. The DNA sequence is TGCGCCAGCAGGGGGGGGGCTACAGATACGCAGTATTTT. Translated, it gives CASRGGATDTQYF.